This T cell receptor beta chain stems from a study of T cells in Graves' hyperthyroidism and ophthalmopathy. As concerns this clonotype: Since a much larger clone is just one base distant, this may be a read error.

TCR beta CDR3 region amplification was performed from RNA transcripts. First-round RT-PCR of the TCR CDR3 relied on the HTBI primer set. One entry per CDR3 protein results from TCRdb running MiXCR on the multiplex PCR reads. Among hundreds of thousands of distinct CDR3 sequences, 35% were seen once, and the ten largest hold around 29%. The sequenced sample was blood. The sequence was collected from a woman in her 40s with Graves' hyperthyroidism.

The CDR3: CASSVGLQRDF. The CDR3 nucleotides read TGTGCCAGTAGTGTAGGGCTTCAACGGGATTTT. The genes are TRBV19 and TRBJ1-5; D is undetermined. The V gene's germline CDR1 is LNHDA and CDR2 SQIVND (reference sequence). CDR3 length equals 11 residues.